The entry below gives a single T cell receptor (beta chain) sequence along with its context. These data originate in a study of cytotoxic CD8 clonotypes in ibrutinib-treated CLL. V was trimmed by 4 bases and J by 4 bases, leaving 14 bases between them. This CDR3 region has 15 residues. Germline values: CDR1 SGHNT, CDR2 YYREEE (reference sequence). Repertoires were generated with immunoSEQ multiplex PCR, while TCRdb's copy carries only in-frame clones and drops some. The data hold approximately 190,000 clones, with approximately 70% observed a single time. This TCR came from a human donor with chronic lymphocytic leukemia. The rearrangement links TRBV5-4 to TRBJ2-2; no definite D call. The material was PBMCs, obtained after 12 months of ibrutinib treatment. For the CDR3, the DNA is TGTGCCAGCAGCCTTAAGATCCAGGCCACCGGGGAGCTGTTTTTT. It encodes CASSLKIQATGELFF.